This T cell receptor (beta chain) was obtained from a study of blood T cell repertoires in COVID-19. Study-level information: Samples representing acute and convalescent COVID-19 were sourced from the United States, Italy and Spain.

The CDR3 has 15 residues. Germline V gene data show CDR1 as GTSNPN and CDR2 as SVGIG (reference sequence). Deletions cut 1 base from V and 4 bases from J, with 14 bases between. Clones were read by immunoSEQ multiplex PCR, and TCRdb kept only the in-frame ones, dropping some. The table shows 350,000 to 400,000 clones, with around 91% occurring only once. The sequence was obtained from a man between 18 and 29 years old with active or convalescent COVID-19. Sequencing was carried out using peripheral blood. V and J are TRBV30 and TRBJ2-1, with D possibly TRBD1 on 6 matching bases. This CDR3 is CAWSGGQQNYNEQFF. The CDR3 DNA follows: TGTGCCTGGAGTGGAGGACAGCAGAATTACAATGAGCAGTTCTTC.